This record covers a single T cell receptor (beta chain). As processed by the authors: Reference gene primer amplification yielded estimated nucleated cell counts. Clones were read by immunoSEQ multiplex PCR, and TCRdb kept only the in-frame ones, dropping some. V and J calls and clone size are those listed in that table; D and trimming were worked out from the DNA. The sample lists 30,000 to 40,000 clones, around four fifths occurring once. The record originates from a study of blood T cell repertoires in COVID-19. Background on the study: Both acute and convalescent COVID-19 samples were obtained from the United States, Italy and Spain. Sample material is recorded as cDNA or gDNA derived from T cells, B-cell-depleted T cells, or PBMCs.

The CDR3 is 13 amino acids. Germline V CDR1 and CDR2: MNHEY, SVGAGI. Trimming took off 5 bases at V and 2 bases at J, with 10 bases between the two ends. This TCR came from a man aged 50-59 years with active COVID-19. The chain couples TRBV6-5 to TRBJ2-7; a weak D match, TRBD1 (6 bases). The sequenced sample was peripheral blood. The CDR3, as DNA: TGTGCCAGCAGTCCCACAGGGCCCTACGAGCAGTACTTC. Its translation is CASSPTGPYEQYF.